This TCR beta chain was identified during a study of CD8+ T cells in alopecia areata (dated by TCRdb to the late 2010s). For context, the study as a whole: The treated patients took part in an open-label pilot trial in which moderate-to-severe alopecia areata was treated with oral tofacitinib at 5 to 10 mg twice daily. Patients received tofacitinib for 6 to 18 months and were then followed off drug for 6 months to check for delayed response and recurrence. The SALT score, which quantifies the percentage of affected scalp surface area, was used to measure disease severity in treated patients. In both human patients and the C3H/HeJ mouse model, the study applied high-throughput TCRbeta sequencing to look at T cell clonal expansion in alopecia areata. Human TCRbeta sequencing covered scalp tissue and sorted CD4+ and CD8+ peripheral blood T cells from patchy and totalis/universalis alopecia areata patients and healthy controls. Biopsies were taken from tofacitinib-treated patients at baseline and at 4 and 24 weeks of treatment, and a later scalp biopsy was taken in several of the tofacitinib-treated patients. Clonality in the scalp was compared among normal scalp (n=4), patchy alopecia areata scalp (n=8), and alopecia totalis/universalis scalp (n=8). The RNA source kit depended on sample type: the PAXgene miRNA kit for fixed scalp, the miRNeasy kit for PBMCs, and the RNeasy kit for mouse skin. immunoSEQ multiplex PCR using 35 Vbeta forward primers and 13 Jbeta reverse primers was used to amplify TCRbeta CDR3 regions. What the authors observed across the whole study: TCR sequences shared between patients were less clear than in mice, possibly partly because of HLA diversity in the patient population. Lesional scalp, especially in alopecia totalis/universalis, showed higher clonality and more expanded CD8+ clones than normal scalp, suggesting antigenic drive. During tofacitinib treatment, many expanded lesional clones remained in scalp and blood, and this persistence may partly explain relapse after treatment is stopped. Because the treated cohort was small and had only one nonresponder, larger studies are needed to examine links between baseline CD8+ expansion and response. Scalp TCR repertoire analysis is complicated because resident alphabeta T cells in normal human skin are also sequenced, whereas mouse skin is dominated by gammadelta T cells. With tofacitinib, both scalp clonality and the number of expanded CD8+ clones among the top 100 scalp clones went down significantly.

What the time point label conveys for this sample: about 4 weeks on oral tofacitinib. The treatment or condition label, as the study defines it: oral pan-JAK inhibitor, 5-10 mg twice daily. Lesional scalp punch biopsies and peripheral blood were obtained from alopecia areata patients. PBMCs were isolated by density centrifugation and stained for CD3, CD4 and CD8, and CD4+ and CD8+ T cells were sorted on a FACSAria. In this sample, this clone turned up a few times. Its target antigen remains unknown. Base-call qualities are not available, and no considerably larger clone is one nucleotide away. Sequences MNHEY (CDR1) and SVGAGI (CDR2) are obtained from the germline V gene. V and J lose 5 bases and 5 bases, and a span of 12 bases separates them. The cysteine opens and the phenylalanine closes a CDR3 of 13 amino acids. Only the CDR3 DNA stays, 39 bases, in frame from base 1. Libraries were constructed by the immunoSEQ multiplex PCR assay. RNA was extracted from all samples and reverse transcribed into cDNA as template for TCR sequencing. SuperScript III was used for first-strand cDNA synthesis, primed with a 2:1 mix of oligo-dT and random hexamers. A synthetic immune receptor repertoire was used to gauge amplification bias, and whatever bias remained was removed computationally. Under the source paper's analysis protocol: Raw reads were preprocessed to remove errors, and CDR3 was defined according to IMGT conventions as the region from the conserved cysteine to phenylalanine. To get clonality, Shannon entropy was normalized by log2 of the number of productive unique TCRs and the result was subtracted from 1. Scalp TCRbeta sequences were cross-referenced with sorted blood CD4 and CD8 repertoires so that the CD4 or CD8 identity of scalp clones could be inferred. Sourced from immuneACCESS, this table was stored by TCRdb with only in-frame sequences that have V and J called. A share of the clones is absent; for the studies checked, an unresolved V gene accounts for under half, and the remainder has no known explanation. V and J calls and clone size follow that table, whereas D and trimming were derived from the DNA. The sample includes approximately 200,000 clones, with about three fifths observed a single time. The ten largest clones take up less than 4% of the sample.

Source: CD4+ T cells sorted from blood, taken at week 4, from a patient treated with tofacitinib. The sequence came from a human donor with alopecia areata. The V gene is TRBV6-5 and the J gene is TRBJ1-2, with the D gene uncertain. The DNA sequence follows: TGTGCCAGCAGTCAAAACGAGGGTTATGGCTACACCTTC. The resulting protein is CASSQNEGYGYTF.